Described below is a single TCR beta chain sequence and its context. Time point given: baseline, week 1 (first vaccination visit). Treatment indicated: pre-vaccination baseline after standard-of-care therapy. Donor tumors were new WHO grade 3 or 4 IDH1-mutant, ATRX-lost astrocytomas. This specimen belongs to a study of a mutant IDH1 vaccine in newly diagnosed glioma. Using immunoSEQ multiplex PCR, the repertoire was profiled, and TCRdb retains in-frame clones only, with some absent. There are about 66,000 clones in the sample; 80% to 90% occur only once, and around 2.9% lies in the top ten. V was pared by 1 base and J by 4 bases, with 3 bases of the junction left unmatched. The CDR3 totals 15 residues. CDR1 is MNHNS and CDR2 is SASEGT in the germline V gene.

The V and J genes are TRBV6-1 and TRBJ2-5, with TRBD2 identical over 10 bases. The sample here was PBMCs, taken from a glioma patient treated with radiotherapy, temozolomide or both. This clonotype originated in a man between 25 and 39 years old with glioma. CDR3 amino acids: CASSEEAGGLETQYF. For the CDR3, the DNA is TGTGCCAGCAGTGAAGAAGCGGGGGGGTTAGAGACCCAGTACTTC.